Below, one T cell receptor (beta chain) is given with its context. This specimen comes from a study of T cell responses to AZD1222 COVID-19 vaccine. The V gene's germline CDR1 is LGHNA and CDR2 YSLEER. This CDR3 region has 15 residues. With 1 base clipped from V and 7 bases from J, the junction kept 6 bases outside the gene matches. Sequencing used immunoSEQ multiplex PCR; TCRdb keeps in-frame clones, though not all of them. The data hold about 180,000 clones, with 70% to 90% observed a single time. The chain is built from TRBV4-3 and TRBJ2-2; 7 bases align to TRBD1. This sequence originates from an adult who received the AZD1222 COVID-19 vaccine. The specimen was peripheral blood, collected 28 days after the second AZD1222 dose. CDR3 loop: CASSQVTGVDGELFF. The CDR3 DNA is TGCGCCAGCAGCCAAGTAACAGGGGTGGACGGGGAGCTGTTTTTT.